Shown below are 18 T cell receptor beta chains from a single sample sequenced in a study of T cells in localized non-small cell lung cancer. Method: immunoSEQ multiplex PCR; TCRdb's copy keeps in-frame clones and lacks some. The sample carries about 59,000 clones, around 90% recorded once. The input for sequencing was peripheral blood, taken before any cancer treatment. These receptors all stem from a woman aged 40-69 years with stage I lung adenocarcinoma.

This chain uses TRBV10-3 with TRBJ2-5, with 10 positions matching TRBD2. Germline-derived CDR1 and CDR2 are ENHRY and SYGVKD. The CDR3 sequence is 15 residues long. V dropped 6 bases and J dropped 3; count of bases not matched to a gene: 7. The CDR3 DNA reads TGTGCCATCAGGGGGGTAGCGGGAGGTGAAGAGACCCAGTACTTC. It specifies CAIRGVAGGEETQYF.

The rearrangement joins TRBV6-4 to TRBJ2-6; D is uncertain. Germline assignment: CDR1 MRHNA and CDR2 SNTAGT. Trimming took 0 bases from V and 0 from J, leaving 24 bases between them. This CDR3 comprises 22 residues. The CDR3 nucleotides read TGTGCCAGCAGTGACTCTGTAGTCGCAGTGGATACAGTACACTCTGGGGCCAACGTCCTGACTTTC. It is translated as CASSDSVVAVDTVHSGANVLTF.

The genes are TRBV2 and TRBJ1-1; 11 bases are a match to TRBD1. Germline-derived CDR1 and CDR2 are SNHLY and FYNNEI. The CDR3 has 14 amino acids. V was pared by 1 base and J by 7 bases, with 2 bases of the junction left unmatched. The CDR3 reads CASSEGTGGIEAFF. The CDR3 DNA sequence: TGTGCCAGCAGTGAAGGGACAGGGGGCATTGAAGCTTTCTTT.

This chain joins TRBV21-1 and TRBJ1-4; whether TRBD1, the table's D call, matches the DNA was not checked. TRBV21-1 is listed as a pseudogene. The CDR3 is made up of 16 amino acids. This CDR3 is CASSKAGTGLNEKLFF. The CDR3 DNA follows: TGTGCCAGCAGCAAAGCGGGAACAGGGCTTAATGAAAAACTGTTTTTT.

This clone has just a few counts. This sequence joins TRBV30 and TRBJ2-2; maybe TRBD2 (6 bases). Germline V gene lookup returns CDR1 GTSNPN and CDR2 SVGIG (reference sequence). The CDR3 is made up of 15 amino acids. V was trimmed by 4 bases and J by 4 bases, leaving 16 bases between them. The CDR3 DNA is TGTGCCTGGAACCCCGGGACTCAGCGCACCGGGGAGCTGTTTTTT. It translates to CAWNPGTQRTGELFF.

The chain employs TRBV2 and TRBJ1-2; 10 positions agree with TRBD1. CDR3 length equals 13 residues. Germline V gene data show CDR1 as SNHLY and CDR2 as FYNNEI. Germline trimming cut 4 bases from V and 4 bases from J; bases unmatched to any gene: 0. The CDR3 reads CASSGTGGYGYTF. The CDR3 DNA reads as TGTGCCAGCAGTGGGACAGGGGGCTATGGCTACACCTTC. The full variable domain, its missing parts supplied by reference TRBV2 and TRBJ1-2, is EPEVTQTPSHQVTQMGQEVILRCVPISNHLYFYWYRQILGQKVEFLVSFYNNEISEKSEIFDDQFSVERPDGSNFTLKIRSTKLEDSAMYFCASSGTGGYGYTFGSGTRLTVV.

This sequence joins TRBV19 and TRBJ1-5, with D possibly matching TRBD1 (5 bases). CDR3 length: 14 amino acids. Trimming took off 5 bases at V and 4 bases at J, with 12 bases between the two ends. The V gene's germline CDR1 is LNHDA and CDR2 SQIVND (reference sequence). DNA of the CDR3: TGTGCCAGTAGTTTCAGCAGGGCTAATCAGCCCCAGCATTTT. This encodes CASSFSRANQPQHF.

The chain employs TRBV19 and TRBJ2-7; 8 positions match TRBD1. The CDR3 is made up of 15 amino acids. J gave up 2 bases and V 6 bases, and 9 bases lay outside the gene matches. The germline V gene encodes CDR1 LNHDA and CDR2 SQIVND (reference sequence). The CDR3 region is CASRTIDRGTYEQYF. CDR3 DNA: TGTGCCAGTAGAACTATCGACAGGGGCACCTACGAGCAGTACTTC.

V is TRBV6-6 and J is TRBJ2-7; TRBD1 matches 12 bases. Germline V gene data show CDR1 as MNHNY and CDR2 as SVGAGI (reference sequence). The CDR3 runs to 16 residues. With 5 bases clipped from V and 5 bases from J, the junction kept 10 bases outside the gene matches. The CDR3 reads CASSHAPGQGADEQYF. DNA for the CDR3: TGTGCCAGCAGTCACGCCCCGGGACAGGGGGCGGACGAGCAGTACTTC.

This clone was detected once. The chain recombines TRBV6-5 with TRBJ2-7; 7 nucleotides agree with TRBD2. CDR3 length: 15 amino acids. Germline loops: CDR1 MNHEY, CDR2 SVGAGI. Trimming cost V 5 bases and J 3 bases; bases outside gene matches: 10. This CDR3 is CASSIRGSGLYEQYF. The CDR3 DNA reads as TGTGCCAGCAGTATCCGGGGTAGCGGGCTCTACGAGCAGTACTTC.

V is TRBV10-3 and J is TRBJ1-1; D remains ambiguous. V dropped 0 bases and J dropped 3 bases, with 11 bases sitting between them. Germline CDR1 and CDR2: ENHRY and SYGVKD. The CDR3 extends over 15 amino acids. The DNA for the CDR3 is TGTGCCATCAGTGAGTCGCGTTCGGAAGACACTGAAGCTTTCTTT. Its translation is CAISESRSEDTEAFF.

This clone has only one observation. V is TRBV7-8 and J is TRBJ2-3, with 8 bases aligning to TRBD2. Germline V gives CDR1 SGHVS, CDR2 FQNEAQ. The CDR3 runs 15 residues. The V gene end was trimmed by 7 bases and the J gene end by 6 bases; junction bases not matched to a gene: 12. CDR3 nucleotide sequence: TGTGCCAGCACAATGTCCAGCGGGAGTCTGGATACGCAGTATTTT. It is translated as CASTMSSGSLDTQYF.

The chain is built from TRBV5-1 and TRBJ2-5; 8 bases are a match to TRBD1. Germline CDR1 and CDR2: SGHRS and YFSETQ. Trimming took 4 bases from V and 5 from J; bases not matched to a gene: 10. The CDR3 runs 15 residues. CDR3 bases: TGCGCCAGCAGCAGTTCGGACAGGGTTCAGGAGACCCAGTACTTC. Translation gives CASSSSDRVQETQYF.

The rearrangement links TRBV5-1 to TRBJ2-6; perhaps TRBD1 as D (5 bases). Trimming shortened V by 4 bases and J by 0 bases, and 8 bases separated the two germline ends. The germline CDR1 and CDR2 sequences are SGHRS and YFSETQ. The CDR3 is 15 amino acids. The CDR3 reads CASSVDSSGANVLTF. The CDR3 DNA follows: TGCGCCAGCAGCGTAGACAGCTCTGGGGCCAACGTCCTGACTTTC.

For this clone: One junction end does not reproduce the germline sequence, and a read error may be involved. Other DNA sequences in this specimen translate into the identical CDR3. The chain has TRBV19 and TRBJ1-5; D is perhaps TRBD1 (5 bases). This CDR3 spans 15 amino acids. Germline assignment: CDR1 LNHDA and CDR2 SQIVND (reference sequence). DNA of the CDR3: TGCGCCAGTAGTATTCTGATCAGGGCAAATCAGCCCCAGCATTTT. The encoded protein is CASSILIRANQPQHF.

The chain links TRBV19 to TRBJ2-7; 7 nucleotides align to TRBD2. The CDR3 totals 16 residues. In germline, CDR1 is LNHDA, CDR2 SQIVND (reference sequence). V was pared by 7 bases and J by 6 bases, with 18 bases of the junction left unmatched. CDR3 bases: TGTGCCAGTACCCCCCGGGCGAGCGGGAAGGGTGGCGAGCAGTACTTC. It is translated as CASTPRASGKGGEQYF.

The genes are TRBV2 and TRBJ2-1, with TRBD2 identical over 11 bases. The germline CDR1 and CDR2 sequences are SNHLY and FYNNEI. The CDR3 extends over 13 amino acids. The J segment lost 7 bases and the V segment lost 8 bases, leaving 4 bases of the junction unmatched. The CDR3 loop reads CASASGRSNEQFF. In nucleotides, the CDR3 is TGTGCCAGCGCTAGCGGGAGGAGTAATGAGCAGTTCTTC.

J is TRBJ1-2 and V is TRBV7-2, with D possibly matching TRBD1 (5 bases). The V end was cut by 2 bases, the J end by 6 bases, with 13 bases between. The CDR3 runs to 14 residues. CDR1 and CDR2 (germline): SGHTA, FQGNSA. The CDR3 coding sequence is TGTGCCAGCAGCTTATCGCATGGGGGAGATGGCTACACCTTC. Protein product: CASSLSHGGDGYTF. The variable domain in full, with the rest retrieved from reference TRBV7-2 and TRBJ1-2, is GAGVSQSPSNKVTEKGKDVELRCDPISGHTALYWYRQSLGQGLEFLIYFQGNSAPDKSGLPSDRFSAERTGGSVSTLTIQRTQQEDSAVYLCASSLSHGGDGYTFGSGTRLTVV.